This T cell receptor (beta chain) stems from a study of CD8+ T cells in alopecia areata. Study conclusions and caveats: The study found TCR sharing across patients less clear than in mice, possibly for HLA reasons. Lesional scalp exceeded normal scalp in clonality, especially in alopecia totalis/universalis. Scalp samples also yield sequences from resident alphabeta T cells of normal skin.

V shed 3 bases, J shed 10 bases, and the junction held 8 bases outside the gene matches. This CDR3 region has 14 residues. Germline CDR1 is LNHDA and CDR2 is SQIVND (reference sequence). RNA was isolated and reverse transcribed to cDNA, the sequencing template. This table comes from immunoSEQ multiplex PCR, and its TCRdb copy is limited to in-frame clones, with some not included. The sample has some 180,000 clones, around three fifths seen once. This clone was counted a few times. The antigen is undetermined. CD4+ and CD8+ T cells were sorted from PBMCs. The clonotype comes from a human donor in good health. The J gene is TRBJ1-5, the V gene TRBV19; 8 bases are shared with TRBD1. The sequenced material came from CD8+ T cells sorted from blood. CDR3 region: CASSIDQGANPQHF. CDR3 in DNA: TGTGCCAGTAGTATCGACCAGGGGGCCAATCCCCAGCATTTT.